The 25 T cell receptor beta chains reported below all come from one sample, sequenced in a study of radiotherapy plus CTLA-4 blockade in lung cancer. Data came from immunoSEQ multiplex PCR; TCRdb stores just in-frame clones and leaves some out. The data show about 95,000 clones, 82% seen once. The sample was peripheral blood, taken from a patient treated with radiotherapy plus ipilimumab. The receptors come from a human donor with non-small cell lung cancer who had a partial response to radiotherapy plus ipilimumab.

The chain employs TRBV5-8 and TRBJ2-5; 8 nucleotides line up with TRBD2. CDR1 is SGHTS, CDR2 YDEGEE, per germline. The CDR3 totals 13 residues. J was trimmed by 9 bases and V by 1 base; bases with no gene match: 5. The CDR3 loop reads CASSLSGGEAQYF. DNA for the CDR3: TGTGCCAGCAGCTTGTCCGGGGGGGAGGCCCAGTACTTC.

This chain connects TRBV6-5 to TRBJ2-1; possible D gene TRBD2, 7 bases. V lost 0 bases to trimming and J lost 7 bases, with 13 bases between them. This CDR3 is built from 15 residues. Germline CDR1 and CDR2: MNHEY and SVGAGI. The CDR3 region is CASSYSGGADNEQFF. The CDR3 bases are TGTGCCAGCAGTTACTCAGGGGGGGCGGATAATGAGCAGTTCTTC.

The chain employs TRBV11-3 and TRBJ2-1; TRBD1 aligns across 8 bases. Looked up from germline, CDR1 is SGHNT and CDR2 is YENEEA. This CDR3 is 14 amino acids long. With V trimmed by 4 bases and J by 7 bases, 6 bases remained unmatched. The CDR3 here is CASSSQGAENEQFF. CDR3 nucleotides: TGTGCCAGCAGCTCGCAGGGGGCAGAGAATGAGCAGTTCTTC.

This clone was seen more than once but under ten times. The V gene is TRBV4-1, the J gene TRBJ1-3, with TRBD1 as a possible D gene (5 bases). The CDR3 length is 18 residues. V lost 4 bases, J lost 0 bases, and 19 bases lay in between. Per the germline V gene, CDR1 is MGHRA and CDR2 is YSYEKL. This chain's CDR3 is CASSLANSAGGSGNTIYF. The CDR3 DNA follows: TGCGCCAGCAGCCTTGCGAATAGCGCCGGGGGCTCTGGAAACACCATATATTTT.

This chain joins TRBV11-1 and TRBJ2-3; D possibly corresponds to TRBD1 (5 bases). The germline V gene has CDR1 SGHAT and CDR2 FQDESV (reference sequence). CDR3 length equals 15 residues. V was shortened by 6 bases and J by 0 bases, with 13 bases between the two germline ends. For the CDR3, the DNA is TGTGCCAGCAGTCCAGGGTCTTCGAGCACAGATACGCAGTATTTT. Its protein product is CASSPGSSSTDTQYF.

The chain employs TRBV18 and TRBJ2-2; 7 bases are a match to TRBD1. The CDR3 is 15 amino acids. From germline, CDR1 is KGHSH and CDR2 LQKENI. J lost 4 bases, V lost 3 bases, and 5 bases had no gene match. The DNA for the CDR3 is TGTGCCAGCTCACCGACAGGGCATCTCACCGGGGAGCTGTTTTTT. Protein product: CASSPTGHLTGELFF.

This clone was detected only once. This chain connects TRBV5-4 to TRBJ2-7; TRBD2 might be the D (5 bases). The CDR3 has 15 residues. Germline V gene data show CDR1 as SGHNT and CDR2 as YYREEE (reference sequence). Trimming took 4 bases from V and 0 from J, leaving 14 bases between them. The CDR3 nucleotides are TGTGCCAGCAGCGCCGAGGGATCGAGCTCCTACGAGCAGTACTTC. Protein product: CASSAEGSSSYEQYF.

The chain is built from TRBV30 and TRBJ1-1, with TRBD1 identical over 8 bases. J was trimmed by 4 bases and V by 6 bases; bases with no gene match: 7. Germline V gene data show CDR1 as GTSNPN and CDR2 as SVGIG (reference sequence). This CDR3 has 13 residues. This CDR3 is CACRTGQGTEAFF. The DNA of the CDR3 is TGTGCCTGCAGGACAGGGCAAGGCACTGAAGCTTTCTTT.

This clone came up once. The gene calls are TRBV5-1 and TRBJ2-1, with TRBD1 identical over 7 bases. CDR3 length: 16 residues. CDR1 is SGHRS and CDR2 is YFSETQ in the germline V gene. The junction had 6 bases not matched to a gene; V was cut back by 3 bases and J by 0 bases. The CDR3 bases are TGCGCCAGCAGCTGGACAGGTACCAGCTCCTACAATGAGCAGTTCTTC. Amino acid sequence: CASSWTGTSSYNEQFF.

The rearrangement uses TRBV11-2 and TRBJ2-7; 10 bases agree with TRBD2. Germline-derived CDR1 and CDR2 are SGHAT and FQNNGV. V trimming: 3 bases; J trimming: 7 bases; junction bases outside the gene matches: 6. This CDR3 spans 14 amino acids. CDR3 in amino acids: CASSFLAGVMEQYF. The CDR3 DNA follows: TGTGCCAGCAGCTTCCTAGCGGGAGTAATGGAGCAGTACTTC. The full variable domain, rest sourced from reference TRBV11-2 and TRBJ2-7, is EAGVAQSPRYKIIEKRQSVAFWCNPISGHATLYWYQQILGQGPKLLIQFQNNGVVDDSQLPKDRFSAERLKGVDSTLKIQPAKLEDSAVYLCASSFLAGVMEQYFGPGTRLTVT.

This rearrangement joins TRBV18 to TRBJ2-3; tentatively, D is TRBD2 (7 bases). Trimming took off 6 bases at V and 5 bases at J, with 24 bases between the two ends. The germline V gene encodes CDR1 KGHSH and CDR2 LQKENI. The CDR3 is made up of 17 amino acids. CDR3 sequence (DNA): TGTGCCAGCTCCCGAGACTCGGTTAGGGGGGGCCAAGATACGCAGTATTTT. Translation: CASSRDSVRGGQDTQYF.

This rearrangement joins TRBV7-9 to TRBJ2-1; TRBD1 might be the D (6 bases). V was pared by 4 bases and J by 6 bases, with 25 bases between. The germline V gene encodes CDR1 SEHNR and CDR2 FQNEAQ (reference sequence). The CDR3 totals 18 residues. CDR3 bases: TGTGCCAGCAGCTCACCGCTAACAGGGCAGTTAACGGCCAATGAGCAGTTCTTC. Amino acids: CASSSPLTGQLTANEQFF.

V gene TRBV18 combines with J gene TRBJ2-5; 13 bases are shared with TRBD2. The length of the CDR3 is 16 residues. CDR1 and CDR2 (germline): KGHSH, LQKENI. The V and J ends lost 3 bases and 7 bases, in that order; junction bases with no gene match: 8. The CDR3 region has the DNA TGTGCCAGCTCACCGGGACTAGCGGGAATGGGAGGGACCCAGTACTTC. Translating gives CASSPGLAGMGGTQYF. Full variable domain (rest looked up from reference TRBV18 and TRBJ2-5): NAGVMQNPRHLVRRRGQEARLRCSPMKGHSHVYWYRQLPEEGLKFMVYLQKENIIDESGMPKERFSAEFPKEGPSILRIQQVVRGDSAAYFCASSPGLAGMGGTQYFGPGTRLLVL.

The chain joins TRBV6-5 to TRBJ2-5, with D tentatively TRBD2 (6 bases). This CDR3 spans 13 amino acids. Germline V gene lookup returns CDR1 MNHEY and CDR2 SVGAGI. V gave up 5 bases and J gave up 5 bases, with 12 bases separating them. CDR3 DNA sequence: TGTGCCAGCAGTCTGCCGGGGGTTGAGACCCAGTACTTC. This sequence encodes CASSLPGVETQYF.

This chain uses TRBV18 with TRBJ2-6; possible D gene TRBD1, 5 bases. Germline values: CDR1 KGHSH, CDR2 LQKENI. The CDR3 runs to 17 residues. With 5 bases removed from V and 2 bases from J, the gap between germline ends came to 16 bases. This CDR3 is CASSTKQQAPGANVLTF. The CDR3 DNA is TGTGCCAGCTCAACGAAACAACAGGCCCCTGGGGCCAACGTCCTGACTTTC.

This chain connects TRBV27 to TRBJ2-7; 9 bases agree with TRBD1. The CDR3 is made up of 15 amino acids. V was clipped by 3 bases and J by 3 bases; unmatched bases: 6. Germline loops: CDR1 MNHEY, CDR2 SMNVEV (reference sequence). The CDR3, as DNA: TGTGCCAGCAGTTTGGAACTGACAGGGGGCTACGAGCAGTACTTC. Translating it yields CASSLELTGGYEQYF.

The chain employs TRBV28 and TRBJ1-3; no reliable D call. Looked up from germline, CDR1 is MDHEN and CDR2 is SYDVKM. V gave up 6 bases and J gave up 0 bases, with 21 bases separating them. The CDR3 length is 18 residues. The chain's CDR3 is CASRPSGIGSISGNTIYF. The DNA for the CDR3 is TGTGCCAGCAGACCCTCGGGAATTGGCAGTATCTCTGGAAACACCATATATTTT. Drawing the rest from reference TRBV28 and TRBJ1-3, the complete variable domain is DVKVTQSSRYLVKRTGEKVFLECVQDMDHENMFWYRQDPGLGLRLIYFSYDVKMKEKGDIPEGYSVSREKKERFSLILESASTNQTSMYLCASRPSGIGSISGNTIYFGEGSWLTVV.

The rearrangement links TRBV6-5 to TRBJ1-5; the D is unclear. Germline CDR1 reads MNHEY; CDR2 reads SVGAGI. The germline V and J ends were trimmed by 5 bases and 1 base, with 12 bases remaining between them. This CDR3 contains 15 residues. CDR3 sequence: CASSPTFDSNQPQHF. In DNA, the CDR3 is TGTGCCAGCAGTCCGACATTCGACAGCAATCAGCCCCAGCATTTT.

The chain employs TRBV28 and TRBJ1-1; 7 nucleotides match TRBD1. CDR1 and CDR2 from the germline V gene are MDHEN and SYDVKM. Unmatched junction bases numbered 4, after V lost 5 bases and J lost 4 bases. The CDR3 totals 13 residues. The DNA for the CDR3 is TGTGCCAGCAGTCGGACAGGCACCACTGAAGCTTTCTTT. Protein product: CASSRTGTTEAFF.

This chain joins TRBV5-4 and TRBJ2-6; TRBD2 matches at 8 bases. In germline, CDR1 is SGHNT, CDR2 YYREEE (reference sequence). The trim removed 4 bases at V and 2 bases at J, leaving 8 bases unmatched. This CDR3 spans 17 amino acids. CDR3: CASSPTGGGPGANVLTF. CDR3 nucleotide sequence: TGTGCCAGCAGCCCAACCGGGGGGGGTCCTGGGGCCAACGTCCTGACTTTC.

The chain links TRBV30 to TRBJ2-3; 10 bases fit TRBD2. The CDR3 has 16 residues. Germline V gene lookup returns CDR1 GTSNPN and CDR2 SVGIG (reference sequence). The ends lost 4 bases at V and 2 bases at J; junction bases unmatched: 9. CDR3: CAWNSGRRLNTDTQYF. DNA of the CDR3: TGTGCCTGGAATAGCGGGAGGCGGTTAAACACAGATACGCAGTATTTT.

V usage is TRBV5-8 and J usage is TRBJ1-5; 7 positions agree with TRBD1. V was pared by 6 bases and J by 7 bases, with 13 bases of the junction left unmatched. Germline lookup yields CDR1 SGHTS and CDR2 YDEGEE. The CDR3 sequence is 15 residues long. The CDR3 is CASTPPMDRTQPQHF. The CDR3, as DNA: TGTGCCAGCACCCCCCCTATGGACAGGACCCAGCCCCAGCATTTT.

This clone was observed a single time. This chain uses TRBV6-5 with TRBJ2-5; D might be TRBD1 (6 bases). V lost 2 bases and J lost 3, with 16 bases in between. CDR3 length equals 16 residues. CDR1 is MNHEY and CDR2 is SVGAGI in the germline V gene. CDR3 nucleotides: TGTGCCAGCAGTTACAGGGGCGGTCAGGGGAAAGAGACCCAGTACTTC. Translation gives CASSYRGGQGKETQYF.

The chain carries TRBV5-1 and TRBJ2-7, with 9 bases aligning to TRBD1. With V trimmed by 4 bases and J by 5 bases, 7 bases remained unmatched. This CDR3 region has 14 residues. Germline V gene sequence: CDR1 SGHRS, CDR2 YFSETQ. Here the CDR3 DNA reads TGCGCCAGCAGCGAGGTTACAGGGGGCCACGAGCAGTACTTC. Translated, it gives CASSEVTGGHEQYF.

The chain uses TRBV28 and TRBJ1-6; possible D gene TRBD1, 6 bases. The CDR3 has 14 amino acids. Trimming pared 2 bases from V and 7 bases from J, leaving 9 bases between. Germline V gene sequence: CDR1 MDHEN, CDR2 SYDVKM. The DNA for the CDR3 is TGTGCCAGCAGTTTAGGCAGGGGCAATTCACCCCTCCACTTT. This gives the protein CASSLGRGNSPLHF.